This TCR beta chain originates from a study of response to subunit inactivated influenza vaccine. Broader study findings: It was suggested by the authors that few new T cells are recruited by each seasonal influenza vaccination.

One entry per CDR3 protein, called by TCRdb with MiXCR from the RT-PCR reads. The sample contains around 530,000 distinct CDR3 sequences, more than 15% of which appear only once. Comments on this clonotype: Its antigen is still unknown.

V was clipped by 6 bases and J by 2 bases; unmatched bases: 6. This CDR3 has 14 amino acids. Germline CDR1 reads MNHEY; CDR2 reads SVGEGT. Sequences were derived from CD4+ T cells sorted from PBMCs, sampled around 2 years after vaccination. The clonotype originates from a man in his fifties or sixties who received an inactivated influenza vaccine. The rearrangement links TRBV6-2 or TRBV6-3 to TRBJ2-7; TRBD1 matches at 8 bases. Here the CDR3 DNA reads TGTGCCAGCAGGAGACAGGGGAATCCCTACGAGCAGTACTTC. It codes for CASRRQGNPYEQYF.